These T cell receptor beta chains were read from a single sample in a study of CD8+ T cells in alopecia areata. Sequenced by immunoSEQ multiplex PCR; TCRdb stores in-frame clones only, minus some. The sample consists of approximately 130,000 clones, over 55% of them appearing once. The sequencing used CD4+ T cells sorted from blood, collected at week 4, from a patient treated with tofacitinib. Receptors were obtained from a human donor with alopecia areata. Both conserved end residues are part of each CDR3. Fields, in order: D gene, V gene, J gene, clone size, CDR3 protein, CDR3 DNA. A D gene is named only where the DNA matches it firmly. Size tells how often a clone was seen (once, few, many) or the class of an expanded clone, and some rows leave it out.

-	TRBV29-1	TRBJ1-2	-	CSVEGVQGPNYGYTF	TGCAGCGTTGAAGGGGTCCAGGGCCCAAACTATGGCTACACCTTC
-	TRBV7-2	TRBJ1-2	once	CASDPWQGGGYTF	TGTGCCAGCGACCCCTGGCAAGGGGGAGGCTACACCTTC
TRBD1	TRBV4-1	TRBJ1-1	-	CASSQPDRAPEAFF	TGCGCCAGCAGCCAACCCGACAGGGCCCCTGAAGCTTTCTTT
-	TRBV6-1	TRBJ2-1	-	CASSALYNEQFF	TGTGCCAGCAGTGCGCTATACAATGAGCAGTTCTTC
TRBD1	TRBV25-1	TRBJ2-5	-	CASSGPAGQGQETQYF	TGTGCCAGCAGTGGACCCGCCGGACAGGGGCAAGAGACCCAGTACTTC
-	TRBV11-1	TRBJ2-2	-	CASSLIGNPSNTGELFF	TGTGCCAGCAGCTTAATCGGGAACCCGTCGAACACCGGGGAGCTGTTTTTT
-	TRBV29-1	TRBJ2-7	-	CSVEGVFYEQYF	TGCAGCGTTGAAGGGGTCTTTTACGAGCAGTACTTC
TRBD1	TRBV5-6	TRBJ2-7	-	CASSLTGQGNEQYF	TGTGCCAGCAGCTTGACGGGACAGGGGAACGAGCAGTACTTC
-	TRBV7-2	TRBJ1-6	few	CASSTTGTGTYSPLHF	TGTGCCAGCAGCACCACCGGGACGGGGACATATTCACCCCTCCACTTT
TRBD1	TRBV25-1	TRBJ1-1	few	CATSIPGGTGGTEAFF	TGTGCCACCAGTATCCCCGGAGGGACAGGGGGCACTGAAGCTTTCTTT
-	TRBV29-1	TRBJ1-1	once	CSTWDNPTEAFF	TGCAGCACCTGGGACAATCCCACTGAAGCTTTCTTT
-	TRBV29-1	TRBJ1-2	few	CSVEQVGYTF	TGCAGCGTTGAACAGGTCGGCTACACCTTC
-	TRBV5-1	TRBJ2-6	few	CASSLQRASGANVLTF	TGCGCCAGCAGCTTGCAACGGGCCTCTGGGGCCAACGTCCTGACTTTC
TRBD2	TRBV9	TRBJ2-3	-	CASSVGLAGSQYF	TGTGCCAGCAGCGTCGGACTAGCGGGGTCGCAGTATTTT
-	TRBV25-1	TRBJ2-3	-	CASSFGGGVTDTQYF	TGTGCCAGCAGCTTTGGCGGTGGGGTCACAGATACGCAGTATTTT